Below are 11 T cell receptor beta chains sequenced from a single sample in a study of T-cell memory formation after mild COVID-19. TCRdb re-derived calls from the 5' RACE reads in MiXCR, one entry per CDR3 protein. The table lists roughly 300,000 distinct CDR3 sequences, approximately 8% of them singletons, with 22% in the top ten. Sequences were obtained from PBMCs or a T cell subset sorted from them (not recorded which). The receptors derive from a man between 18 and 29 years old who had mild COVID-19 (a few samples of this study predate the infection). Cell type and time point are not known.

CDR3 protein: CASISGNSGANVLTF. Written as DNA, the CDR3 is TGTGCCAGCATCTCCGGTAACTCTGGGGCCAACGTCCTGACTTTC. The V call is TRBV6-1, the J call TRBJ2-6; D unclear. Germline V gene lookup returns CDR1 MNHNS and CDR2 SASEGT. Between the trimmed V and J ends, which lost 7 bases and 0 bases, there was a span of 10 bases. The CDR3 has 15 residues.

This clonotype has a count of ten or more. The chain carries TRBV20-1 and TRBJ1-6, with 9 bases matching TRBD1. This CDR3 contains 15 residues. J was trimmed by 10 bases and V by 6 bases; bases with no gene match: 13. CDR1 is DFQATT, CDR2 SNEGSKA, per germline (reference sequence). DNA for the CDR3: TGCAGTGCAACCGGGACAGGGCTCCTCTTATCACCCCTCCACTTT. Translating gives CSATGTGLLLSPLHF.

This clonotype was recorded many times. The chain joins TRBV24-1 to TRBJ1-2; TRBD1 matches 8 bases. The CDR3 spans 13 residues. Germline V gene sequence: CDR1 KGHDR, CDR2 SFDVKD. The V and J ends lost 7 bases and 7 bases, in that order; junction bases with no gene match: 7. In DNA form, the CDR3 reads TGTGCCACCAGACCGACAGGGGACGGTGGCTACACCTTC. This sequence encodes CATRPTGDGGYTF.

A few counts support this clonotype. The chain couples TRBV7-2 to TRBJ2-5; either TRBD1 or TRBD2 may fit D (6 bases each). Germline V gene lookup returns CDR1 SGHTA and CDR2 FQGNSA. Trimming cost V 4 bases and J 2 bases, with 11 bases left between them. This CDR3 region has 14 residues. This CDR3 reads CASSSQGGQETQYF. As DNA, the CDR3 is TGTGCCAGCAGCTCCCAAGGGGGGCAAGAGACCCAGTACTTC.

This clonotype was detected ten times or more. The chain uses TRBV7-2 and TRBJ2-7; TRBD1 matches at 7 bases. This CDR3 region has 13 residues. The ends lost 2 bases at V and 3 bases at J; junction bases unmatched: 1. CDR1 and CDR2 from the germline V gene are SGHTA and FQGNSA. This CDR3 reads CASSLTGDYEQYV. CDR3 DNA: TGTGCCAGCAGCTTAACAGGGGACTACGAGCAGTACGTC.

This clonotype has only a few counts. This chain links TRBV7-8 with TRBJ2-7; D is perhaps TRBD1 (6 bases). CDR1 and CDR2 from the germline V gene are SGHVS and FQNEAQ. This CDR3 comprises 21 residues. Trimming removed 5 bases from V and 3 bases from J, with 35 bases in between. CDR3 protein: CASSPTRGLAGRQVRNYEQYV. The CDR3, as DNA: TGTGCCAGCAGCCCCACGAGGGGTCTAGCAGGTCGACAGGTGAGGAACTACGAGCAGTACGTC.

This clonotype was counted a few times. The gene calls are TRBV5-1 and TRBJ1-2, with D tentatively TRBD1 (5 bases). CDR3 length equals 16 residues. Germline CDR1 and CDR2: SGHRS and YFSETQ. V shed 5 bases and J shed 1 base, with 18 bases lying between them. This CDR3 reads CASSAAWGNDNYGYTF. The CDR3 DNA is TGCGCCAGCAGTGCGGCATGGGGGAATGATAACTATGGCTACACCTTC.

This clonotype has at least ten counts. The rearrangement joins TRBV20-1 to TRBJ2-1; no clear D. Trimming removed 0 bases from V and 0 bases from J, with 12 bases in between. CDR3 length: 16 amino acids. Germline V gene sequence: CDR1 DFQATT, CDR2 SNEGSKA (reference sequence). For the CDR3, the DNA is TGCAGTGCTAGAGATCCCAGGATCAGCTCCTACAATGAGCAGTTCTTC. Its translation: CSARDPRISSYNEQFF.

This clonotype was seen at least ten times. This chain connects TRBV12-3 or TRBV12-4 to TRBJ2-3; D is ambiguous. V was pared by 5 bases and J by 2 bases, with 17 bases between. The length of the CDR3 is 16 residues. CDR3 protein: CASSRSLAPITDTQYF. The CDR3 DNA reads TGTGCCAGCAGTCGCAGTCTGGCACCAATCACAGATACGCAGTATTTT.

This clonotype was observed a handful of times. The gene calls are TRBV6-4 and TRBJ2-1; maybe TRBD2 (6 bases). Germline CDR1 MRHNA, CDR2 SNTAGT. V lost 6 bases, J lost 6 bases, and 15 bases lay in between. There are 14 residues in the CDR3. CDR3 sequence: CASSPGRGANEQFF. As DNA, the CDR3 is TGTGCCAGCAGCCCCGGGAGAGGGGCCAATGAGCAGTTCTTC.

This clonotype was seen repeatedly, ten times or more. The chain recombines TRBV12-3 or TRBV12-4 with TRBJ2-5; D gene unclear. V lost 3 bases and J 4 bases, leaving 6 bases between the germline ends. This CDR3 contains 12 residues. CDR3 amino acids: CASSFSRETQYF. The DNA of the CDR3 is TGTGCCAGCAGTTTCTCTCGAGAGACCCAGTACTTC.